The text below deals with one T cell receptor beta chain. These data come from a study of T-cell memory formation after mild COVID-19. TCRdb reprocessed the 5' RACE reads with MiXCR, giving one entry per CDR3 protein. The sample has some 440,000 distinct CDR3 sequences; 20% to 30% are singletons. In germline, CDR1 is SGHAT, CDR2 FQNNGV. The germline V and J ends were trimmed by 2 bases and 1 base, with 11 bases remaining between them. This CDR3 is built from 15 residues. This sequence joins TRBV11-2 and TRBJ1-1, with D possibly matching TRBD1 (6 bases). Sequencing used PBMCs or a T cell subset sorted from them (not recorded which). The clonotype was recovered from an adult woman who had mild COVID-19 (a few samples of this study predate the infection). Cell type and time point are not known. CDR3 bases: TGTGCCAGCAGCTTACACTGGACAGAGAACACTGAAGCTTTCTTT. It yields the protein CASSLHWTENTEAFF.